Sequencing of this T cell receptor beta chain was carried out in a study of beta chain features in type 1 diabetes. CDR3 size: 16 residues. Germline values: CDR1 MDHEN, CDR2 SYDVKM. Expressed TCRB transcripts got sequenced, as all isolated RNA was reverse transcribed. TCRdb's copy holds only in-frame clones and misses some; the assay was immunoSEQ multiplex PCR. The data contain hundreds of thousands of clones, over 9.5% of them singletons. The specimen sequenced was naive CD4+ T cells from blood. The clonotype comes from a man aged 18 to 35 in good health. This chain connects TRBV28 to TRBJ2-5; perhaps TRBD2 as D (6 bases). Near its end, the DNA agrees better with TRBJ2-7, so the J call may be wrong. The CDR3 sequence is CASTSILALSIYEQYF. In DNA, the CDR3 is TGTGCCAGCACCTCCATCCTAGCGTTATCCATCTACGAGCAGTACTTC.